The 24 T cell receptor beta chains below come from one sample, sequenced in a study of cytomegalovirus exposure and HLA in healthy donors. Primers: 60 Vbeta forward and 13 Jbeta reverse. The repertoire was sequenced with immunoSEQ multiplex PCR; TCRdb's copy has only in-frame clones and lacks some. The sample includes around 200,000 clones, approximately 70% seen only once; the top ten take about 3%. Sequenced input: PBMCs. Receptor source: a man in his forties in good health and CMV-seropositive.

The chain joins TRBV5-6 to TRBJ2-2; D is possibly TRBD2 (5 bases). V lost 4 bases and J lost 9, with 13 bases in between. The germline gives CDR1 SGHDT, CDR2 YYEEEE. The CDR3 contains 13 residues. CDR3 nucleotides: TGTGCCAGCAGCCCCGGAGGTGTGAGGGAGCTGTTTTTT. Its protein product is CASSPGGVRELFF.

The chain couples TRBV28 to TRBJ1-6; a possible D gene is TRBD1 (6 bases). V lost 6 bases, J lost 6 bases, and 15 bases lay in between. CDR1 and CDR2 from the germline V gene are MDHEN and SYDVKM. This CDR3 spans 15 amino acids. CDR3 sequence reads: CASRSSGGRNSPLHF. CDR3 nucleotide sequence: TGTGCCAGCAGGTCCTCGGGGGGCCGTAATTCACCCCTCCACTTT.

The chain is built from TRBV27 and TRBJ2-1; D may be TRBD2 (6 bases). The CDR3 consists of 14 residues. Germline V gene data show CDR1 as MNHEY and CDR2 as SMNVEV (reference sequence). V was cut by 4 bases and J by 7 bases, with 14 bases left in between. CDR3 residues: CASSWGARGNEQFF. In nucleotides, the CDR3 is TGTGCCAGCAGTTGGGGTGCTCGGGGGAATGAGCAGTTCTTC.

The rearrangement uses TRBV7-9 and TRBJ2-3, with D perhaps matching TRBD1 (5 bases). This CDR3 region has 13 residues. Germline V gives CDR1 SEHNR, CDR2 FQNEAQ (reference sequence). Trimming took off 5 bases at V and 5 bases at J, with 11 bases between the two ends. The CDR3 DNA follows: TGTGCCAGCAGCGTCGACAGTGGAGATACGCAGTATTTT. Protein product: CASSVDSGDTQYF.

A note on this clone: A junction boundary mismatches the germline segment, possibly from a read error. The CDR3 loop reads CSSSQGPYEQYF. The CDR3 DNA reads as TGTTCCAGCAGCCAGGGCCCCTACGAGCAGTACTTC. The chain joins TRBV7-9 to TRBJ2-7, with a weak D call TRBD1 (5 bases). Germline loops: CDR1 SEHNR, CDR2 FQNEAQ (reference sequence). The CDR3 spans 12 residues.

This chain connects TRBV2 to TRBJ2-5; 8 nucleotides line up with TRBD1. Near its end, the DNA agrees better with TRBJ2-7, so the J call may be wrong. Germline values: CDR1 SNHLY, CDR2 FYNNEI. This CDR3 comprises 16 residues. Here the CDR3 reads CASSSDRGRTGYEQYF. Written as DNA, the CDR3 is TGTGCCAGCAGTTCTGACAGGGGAAGAACGGGCTACGAGCAGTACTTC.

V usage is TRBV15 and J usage is TRBJ1-2; D not certain. Trimming shortened V by 5 bases and J by 5 bases, and 12 bases separated the two germline ends. This CDR3 region has 13 residues. Germline CDR1 reads LNHNV; CDR2 reads YYDKDF (reference sequence). CDR3 sequence reads: CATSELPGYGYTF. CDR3 nucleotide sequence: TGTGCCACCAGCGAACTACCGGGTTATGGCTACACCTTC.

The V call is TRBV4-1, the J call TRBJ2-5, with TRBD2 as a possible D gene (6 bases). CDR3 size: 16 residues. V shed 0 bases and J shed 1 base, with 12 bases lying between them. Germline V gene sequence: CDR1 MGHRA, CDR2 YSYEKL. The CDR3 DNA sequence: TGCGCCAGCAGCCAAGATGCGCGGGGTATCCAAGAGACCCAGTACTTC. Its translation: CASSQDARGIQETQYF.

The chain carries TRBV6-6 and TRBJ1-4, with a weak D call TRBD1 (5 bases). The germline gives CDR1 MNHNY, CDR2 SVGAGI (reference sequence). CDR3 size: 15 residues. Between the trimmed V and J ends, which lost 8 bases and 7 bases, there was a span of 20 bases. The CDR3 coding sequence is TGTGCCAGCTCCCATGGGGCACAAAGGAGTGAAAAACTGTTTTTT. This translates into CASSHGAQRSEKLFF.

There are a few counts of this clone. V usage is TRBV2 and J usage is TRBJ1-1; tentative D call: TRBD1 (5 bases). This CDR3 has 16 residues. The V gene lost 6 bases and the J gene lost 1 base, with 18 bases spanning the gap. Germline V gene sequence: CDR1 SNHLY, CDR2 FYNNEI. The CDR3: CASRGGAGTENTEAFF. In DNA form, the CDR3 reads TGTGCCAGCAGGGGAGGAGCCGGGACGGAGAACACTGAAGCTTTCTTT.

This clone was seen once. This chain uses TRBV27 with TRBJ2-1; no reliable D call. The CDR3 loop spans 13 amino acids. The germline V gene encodes CDR1 MNHEY and CDR2 SMNVEV (reference sequence). With 4 bases removed from V and 4 bases from J, the gap between germline ends came to 8 bases. The CDR3 reads CASSSVEYNEQFF. As DNA, the CDR3 is TGTGCCAGCAGTTCCGTCGAGTACAATGAGCAGTTCTTC.

The J gene is TRBJ2-1, the V gene TRBV7-9, with TRBD2 as a possible D gene (5 bases). With 8 bases removed from V and 8 bases from J, the gap between germline ends came to 13 bases. The CDR3 has 12 residues. Germline CDR1 reads SEHNR; CDR2 reads FQNEAQ (reference sequence). The CDR3 reads CASELANDEQFF. The CDR3 bases are TGTGCCAGCGAGCTAGCTAACGATGAGCAGTTCTTC.

A few counts support this clone. CDR3 loop: CASSPGHLIEQYF. CDR3 sequence (DNA): TGTGCCAGCAGCCCGGGACATTTAATTGAGCAGTACTTC. J is TRBJ2-7 and V is TRBV11-2, with D possibly being TRBD1 (6 bases). The CDR3 extends over 13 amino acids. V was cut by 5 bases and J by 7 bases, with 15 bases left in between. Germline assignment: CDR1 SGHAT and CDR2 FQNNGV.

As DNA, the CDR3 is TGTGCCAGCAGCTACCAGGGTGAGGGGGAGCTGTTTTTT. This codes for CASSYQGEGELFF. The gene calls are TRBV11-3 and TRBJ2-2, with a weak D call TRBD1 (5 bases). Trimming left V 4 bases short and J 8 bases short, with 11 bases between. Per germline, CDR1 SGHNT and CDR2 YENEEA. This CDR3 has 13 residues.

The chain links TRBV6-6 to TRBJ2-2; weak D call: TRBD2 (6 bases). This CDR3 has 16 residues. Trimming left V 2 bases short and J 4 bases short, with 14 bases between. CDR1 is MNHNY, CDR2 SVGAGI, per germline (reference sequence). The CDR3 loop is CASSYGTLRATGELFF. The CDR3 DNA reads TGTGCCAGCAGTTACGGGACTCTCCGGGCCACCGGGGAGCTGTTTTTT.

The chain employs TRBV4-1 and TRBJ1-2, with 7 bases that match TRBD1. Unmatched junction bases numbered 13, after V lost 0 bases and J lost 6 bases. The CDR3 length is 17 residues. The V gene's germline CDR1 is MGHRA and CDR2 YSYEKL. CDR3 in DNA: TGCGCCAGCAGCCAAGACCCCCCGGAGGGGGCGAGGAATGGCTACACCTTC. Its protein product is CASSQDPPEGARNGYTF.

This chain uses TRBV5-6 with TRBJ2-1; no definite D call. Germline CDR1 and CDR2: SGHDT and YYEEEE. This CDR3 region has 12 residues. Trimming left V 1 base short and J 8 bases short, with 7 bases between. The CDR3 nucleotides are TGTGCCAGCAGCTTGAGAGGCGATGAGCAGTTCTTC. Translating gives CASSLRGDEQFF.

This CDR3 is CASSPAGIRVTYEQYF. For the CDR3, the DNA is TGTGCCAGCAGCCCCGCGGGGATCCGCGTGACCTACGAGCAGTACTTC. The rearrangement joins TRBV28 to TRBJ2-7; D is perhaps TRBD2 (6 bases). Germline V gene data show CDR1 as MDHEN and CDR2 as SYDVKM. This CDR3 spans 16 amino acids. V was shortened by 6 bases and J by 2 bases, with 20 bases between the two germline ends.

This clone came up once. The J gene is TRBJ1-3, the V gene TRBV6-5; tentatively, D is TRBD1 (6 bases). Trimming pared 2 bases from V and 3 bases from J, leaving 8 bases between. CDR3 size: 14 residues. CDR1 is MNHEY and CDR2 is SVGAGI in the germline V gene. The CDR3 DNA is TGTGCCAGCAGTTACACAGGGCTTGGAAACACCATATATTTT. Amino acids: CASSYTGLGNTIYF.

The J gene is TRBJ1-6, the V gene TRBV6-5, with D unclear. The CDR3 is 12 residues long. The ends were cut back, 4 bases at V and 7 bases at J, with 5 bases in the middle. Germline CDR1 and CDR2: MNHEY and SVGAGI. CDR3 loop: CASSSGNSPLHF. The CDR3 nucleotides read TGTGCCAGCAGTTCCGGGAATTCACCCCTCCACTTT.

The J gene is TRBJ2-2, the V gene TRBV6-5; D may be TRBD1 (5 bases). The CDR3 totals 14 residues. Germline V lookup: CDR1 MNHEY, CDR2 SVGAGI. V lost 9 bases and J lost 5, with 16 bases in between. The CDR3 nucleotides are TGTGCCAGTTGCCAGGGTGGTTCGACCGGGGAGCTGTTTTTT. Protein product: CASCQGGSTGELFF.

This chain uses TRBV5-4 with TRBJ2-7, with TRBD1 identical over 7 bases. The trim removed 1 base at V and 2 bases at J, leaving 3 bases unmatched. The CDR3 loop spans 14 amino acids. CDR1 SGHNT and CDR2 YYREEE come from the germline V gene (reference sequence). CDR3 DNA sequence: TGTGCCAGCAGCTTGCAGGGGGTGACCTACGAGCAGTACTTC. Protein: CASSLQGVTYEQYF.

J is TRBJ2-7 and V is TRBV5-5, with D hard to call. CDR1 SGHKS and CDR2 YYEKEE come from the germline V gene (reference sequence). Trimming stripped 3 bases from V and 6 bases from J, with 13 bases between. The CDR3 contains 13 residues. CDR3 protein: CASSYDTLPEQYF. DNA of the CDR3: TGTGCCAGCAGCTACGACACCCTCCCCGAGCAGTACTTC.

V is TRBV28 and J is TRBJ1-4; no clear D gene. Germline V gives CDR1 MDHEN, CDR2 SYDVKM. The CDR3 runs to 16 residues. Trimming left V 6 bases short and J 3 bases short, with 17 bases between. CDR3 amino acids: CASSPPTAGPNEKLFF. The CDR3 bases are TGTGCCAGCAGCCCCCCCACGGCAGGCCCTAATGAAAAACTGTTTTTT.